This section outlines one T cell receptor beta chain sequence together with its context. Its target is not known. Trimming pared 3 bases from V and 2 bases from J, leaving 16 bases between. The CDR3 loop spans 16 amino acids. Germline V lookup: CDR1 SGHRS, CDR2 YFSETQ. The entry originates in a study of T cell repertoires in cytomegalovirus infection. Study overall: Selection of CMV epitopes for the study included recently identified HLA-C-restricted and well-studied HLA-B-restricted ones.

TCRdb re-analysed the reads in MiXCR, keeping a single row per CDR3 protein. The data hold hundreds of thousands of distinct CDR3 sequences, with around a third observed a single time. The gene calls are TRBV5-1 and TRBJ2-3; no clear D. This sample comprised cultured PBMCs, obtained from culture after CMV antigen stimulation. This TCR was recovered from a human donor in good health (CMV status not recorded). Some clones in this sample may be carry-over from other donors' samples. DNA for the CDR3: TGCGCCAGCAGCTCCCTGAGACCTTCTTTCACAGATACGCAGTATTTT. Encoded protein: CASSSLRPSFTDTQYF.